The rows below give T cell receptor beta chains drawn from one sample of a study of regulatory T cells in long-lasting Graves disease. Via MiXCR, TCRdb re-called the multiplex PCR reads, giving one row per CDR3 protein. This sample carries 250,000 or so distinct CDR3 sequences, just over 20% of them seen once, and the ten largest clones take 14%. The input for sequencing was peripheral blood mononuclear cells (PBMCs), taken at new diagnosis, from a patient treated with antithyroid drugs. These receptors originate from a female donor with Graves disease. Both conserved end residues are part of each CDR3. D genes are given only for firm matches. Not all rows give a size; the values are once, few, many and, for expanded clones, a class.

j_gene	v_gene	len	abundance	d_gene	CDR3aa	CDR3nt
TRBJ2-5	TRBV11-2	10	NA	TRBD2	CASTGGTQYF	TGTGCCAGCACGGGGGGGACCCAGTACTTC
TRBJ1-1	TRBV7-8	16	NA	TRBD1	CASSRAGGTGTTEAFF	TGTGCCAGCAGCAGAGCAGGCGGGACAGGGACAACTGAAGCTTTCTTT
TRBJ2-2	TRBV4-1	17	many	TRBD2	CASSQALGTSDTGELFF	TGCGCCAGCAGCCAAGCTCTAGGGACTAGCGACACCGGGGAGCTGTTTTTT
TRBJ2-7	TRBV3-1	17	NA	TRBD1	CASSPTPGQGYSYEQYF	TGTGCCAGCAGCCCCACCCCAGGACAGGGGTACTCCTACGAGCAGTACTTC
TRBJ2-5	TRBV5-1	11	few	NA	CASRQRETQYF	TGCGCCAGCAGGCAGAGGGAGACCCAGTACTTC
TRBJ2-7	TRBV7-9	17	many	TRBD1	CASSRSRDRGLSYEQYF	TGTGCCAGCAGCCGCTCCCGGGACAGGGGTCTGTCCTACGAGCAGTACTTC
TRBJ2-1	TRBV18	16	many	NA	CASSPSTLRSYNEQFF	TGTGCCAGCTCACCTTCGACTCTCCGCTCCTACAATGAGCAGTTCTTC
TRBJ1-1	TRBV2	15	NA	NA	CASSGGRGMGTEAFF	TGTGCCAGCAGTGGAGGGCGGGGTATGGGCACTGAAGCTTTCTTT
TRBJ1-5	TRBV12-3/TRBV12-4	13	many	NA	CASSLTGTQPQHF	TGTGCCAGCAGTTTAACGGGGACTCAGCCCCAGCATTTT
TRBJ2-2	TRBV3-1	15	many	NA	CASRRLAMGTGELFF	TGTGCCAGCAGACGTTTAGCGATGGGGACCGGGGAGCTGTTTTTT
TRBJ2-1	TRBV11-2	15	medium-sized	TRBD2	CASSFLAGGYNEQFF	TGTGCCAGCAGCTTCTTAGCGGGGGGGTACAATGAGCAGTTCTTC
TRBJ2-1	TRBV7-3	13	many	TRBD1	CASSLDRGSEQFF	TGTGCCAGCAGCTTAGACAGGGGAAGTGAGCAGTTCTTC
TRBJ2-1	TRBV11-3	13	NA	NA	CASSLGQYSEQFF	TGTGCCAGCAGCTTGGGGCAGTACAGTGAGCAGTTCTTC
TRBJ1-3	TRBV6-1	14	NA	NA	CASSAAGGGNTIYF	TGTGCCAGCAGCGCAGCGGGGGGGGGAAACACCATATATTTT
TRBJ2-7	TRBV28	15	many	NA	CASSLGGTVVFEQYF	TGTGCCAGCAGCCTGGGGGGGACAGTGGTCTTCGAGCAGTACTTC
TRBJ1-6	TRBV7-2	13	many	NA	CASRLRVNSPLHF	TGTGCCAGCAGGCTCAGGGTCAATTCACCCCTCCACTTT
TRBJ2-7	TRBV27	15	many	NA	CASNPRTGRANEQYF	TGTGCCAGCAATCCCCGGACCGGCAGGGCTAACGAGCAGTACTTC
TRBJ2-4	TRBV28	14	many	TRBD1	CASSTRGQGSRGDF	TGTGCCAGCAGTACCCGAGGACAGGGGTCTCGGGGGGACTTC
TRBJ2-7	TRBV20-1	13	many	TRBD1	CSAQGQFSYEQYF	TGCAGTGCCCAGGGACAGTTCTCCTACGAGCAGTACTTC
TRBJ2-3	TRBV7-2	14	many	NA	CASSFGISTDTQYF	TGTGCCAGCAGCTTCGGGATTAGCACAGATACGCAGTATTTT
TRBJ1-1	TRBV2	15	few	TRBD1	CASRDRSSRNTEAFF	TGTGCCAGCCGGGACAGGTCGTCTCGAAACACTGAAGCTTTCTTT
TRBJ2-1	TRBV4-3	14	many	NA	CASSHASADNEQFF	TGCGCCAGCAGCCACGCTAGCGCCGACAATGAGCAGTTCTTC
TRBJ2-2	TRBV12-3/TRBV12-4	16	many	NA	CASTFFGTSNTGELFF	TGTGCCAGCACTTTCTTCGGGACATCGAACACCGGGGAGCTGTTTTTT
TRBJ2-2	TRBV9	13	NA	NA	CASGPTGTGELFF	TGTGCCAGCGGACCAACTGGCACCGGGGAGCTGTTTTTT
TRBJ2-3	TRBV19	14	few	TRBD1	CASSDRVNTDTQYF	TGTGCCAGTAGCGACAGGGTAAACACAGATACGCAGTATTTT
TRBJ2-5	TRBV5-6	12	many	NA	CASSYRGSSKYF	TGTGCCAGCAGCTACCGAGGGAGCTCCAAATACTTC
TRBJ2-7	TRBV6-1	18	many	TRBD2	CAILPKTSGRAYSYEQYF	TGTGCCATACTCCCCAAGACTAGCGGGAGGGCCTATTCCTACGAGCAGTACTTC
TRBJ2-3	TRBV5-1	14	many	TRBD2	CASSQSGGADTQYF	TGCGCCAGCAGCCAGAGCGGGGGGGCAGATACGCAGTATTTT
TRBJ2-3	TRBV6-2/TRBV6-3	19	many	NA	CASSTRTGPRGGPFDTQYF	TGTGCCAGCAGTACCAGGACAGGTCCAAGGGGGGGACCTTTTGATACGCAGTATTTT
TRBJ1-5	TRBV9	15	few	NA	CASSVAGISDQPQHF	TGTGCCAGCAGCGTAGCGGGCATCTCGGATCAGCCCCAGCATTTT
TRBJ2-2	TRBV7-3	14	few	NA	CASGPGPYTGELFF	TGTGCCAGCGGCCCCGGGCCCTACACCGGGGAGCTGTTTTTT
TRBJ2-1	TRBV19	12	few	TRBD2	CATRGGYNEQFF	TGTGCCACTCGCGGGGGTTACAATGAGCAGTTCTTC
TRBJ1-1	TRBV6-1	13	many	NA	CASFVGVNTEAFF	TGTGCCAGCTTTGTCGGGGTGAACACTGAAGCTTTCTTT
TRBJ1-2	TRBV12-3/TRBV12-4	12	NA	NA	CASSEGEVGYTF	TGTGCCAGCAGTGAAGGGGAAGTAGGCTACACCTTC
TRBJ2-3	TRBV7-9	14	many	TRBD1	CASSLATGRDTQYF	TGTGCCAGCAGCTTGGCGACAGGGAGAGATACGCAGTATTTT
TRBJ2-1	TRBV7-2	16	many	TRBD2	CASSNRAGGPGNEQFF	TGTGCCAGCAGCAATAGAGCGGGAGGGCCGGGAAATGAGCAGTTCTTC
TRBJ2-5	TRBV29-1	14	many	TRBD2	CSVGGGGRLETQYF	TGCAGCGTTGGCGGGGGGGGGAGACTGGAGACCCAGTACTTC
TRBJ2-1	TRBV2	13	NA	NA	CASTPTPYNEQFF	TGTGCCAGCACCCCTACACCCTACAATGAGCAGTTCTTC
TRBJ1-1	TRBV14	13	many	NA	CASSQGPAAEAFF	TGTGCCAGCAGCCAAGGGCCCGCGGCCGAAGCTTTCTTT
TRBJ1-2	TRBV11-2	14	NA	NA	CASSLGAGDHGYTF	TGTGCCAGCAGCTTAGGGGCAGGGGATCATGGCTACACCTTC
TRBJ2-3	TRBV6-9	15	many	TRBD2	CASSLGLAASDTQYF	TGTGCCAGCAGTTTGGGACTAGCGGCGTCCGATACGCAGTATTTT
TRBJ2-3	TRBV4-3	16	many	TRBD2	CASSPTSGGTVDTQYF	TGCGCCAGCAGCCCAACTAGCGGGGGGACGGTCGATACGCAGTATTTT
TRBJ1-1	TRBV10-2	13	NA	NA	CASSPARPAEAFF	TGCGCCAGCAGTCCGGCGCGGCCTGCGGAAGCTTTCTTT
TRBJ1-2	TRBV5-6	14	many	NA	CASSSPGPMYGYTF	TGTGCCAGCAGCTCGCCGGGGCCCATGTATGGCTACACCTTC
TRBJ2-5	TRBV3-1	16	many	TRBD2	CASSTGLAGGRETQYF	TGTGCCAGCAGCACGGGACTAGCGGGAGGGAGAGAGACCCAGTACTTC
TRBJ2-7	TRBV27	16	few	NA	CASSLSLSFLHYEQYF	TGTGCCAGCAGTTTATCCCTGAGTTTCCTCCACTACGAGCAGTACTTC
TRBJ2-3	TRBV6-2/TRBV6-3	14	many	NA	CASRSTGGPDTQYF	TGTGCCAGCAGGTCGACCGGCGGTCCAGATACGCAGTATTTT
TRBJ2-3	TRBV18	15	many	NA	CASSPPFESTDTQYF	TGTGCCAGCTCACCCCCGTTCGAAAGCACAGATACGCAGTATTTT
TRBJ2-2	TRBV19	12	few	NA	CASRQVTGELFF	TGTGCCAGTAGGCAGGTCACCGGGGAGCTGTTTTTT